This entry concerns a single T cell receptor (beta chain). Its antigen is undetermined. The source of the sample is a study of cytomegalovirus exposure and HLA in healthy donors. Study results and caveats: In a later analysis, HLA-associated TCR beta chains were more clonally expanded than equally common others. A missense variant in DCLRE1C was later tied to TCR beta V- and J-gene trimming.

Vbeta (60) and Jbeta (13) primers were used in the PCR. Authors' data handling: In a later analysis, of some 80 million unique beta chains, 9 million to 11 million appeared in at least two donors. The data were produced by immunoSEQ multiplex PCR, yet TCRdb's version contains in-frame clones alone and is incomplete. V and J calls and clone size are those listed in that table; D and trimming were worked out from the DNA. The sample has a few hundred thousand clones; about 75% are singletons. Specimen: PBMCs. This TCR was recovered from a female donor in good health and CMV-seronegative.

The CDR3 loop reads CASSVGTGWTGELFF. CDR3 coding DNA: TGTGCCAGCAGCGTCGGGACAGGGTGGACCGGGGAGCTGTTTTTT. The V call is TRBV5-4, the J call TRBJ2-2, with 9 bases lining up with TRBD1. Germline CDR1 and CDR2: SGHNT and YYREEE (reference sequence). This CDR3 comprises 15 residues. V shed 4 bases and J 5 bases; nucleotides not matched to a gene: 6.